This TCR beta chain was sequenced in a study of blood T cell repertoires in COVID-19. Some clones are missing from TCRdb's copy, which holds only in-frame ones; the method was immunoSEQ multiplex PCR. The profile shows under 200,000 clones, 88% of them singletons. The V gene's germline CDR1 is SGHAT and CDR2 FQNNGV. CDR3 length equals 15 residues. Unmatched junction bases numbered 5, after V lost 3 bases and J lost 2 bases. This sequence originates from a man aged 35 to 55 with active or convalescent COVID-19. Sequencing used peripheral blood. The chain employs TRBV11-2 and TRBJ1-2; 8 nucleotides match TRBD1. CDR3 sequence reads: CASSFDRGSNYGYTF. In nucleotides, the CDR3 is TGTGCCAGCAGCTTTGACAGGGGTTCCAACTATGGCTACACCTTC.